The T cell receptor (beta chain) described here comes from a study of cytomegalovirus exposure and HLA in healthy donors. Whole-study results and caveats: Solely CMV serostatus was available to characterize immune exposure.

Concerning this clone: The target antigen is unknown.

With 60 Vbeta and 13 Jbeta primers, the PCR was carried out. Using immunoSEQ multiplex PCR, the repertoire was profiled, and TCRdb retains in-frame clones only, with some absent. The listing records around 35,000 clones. The sample consisted of PBMCs. The source is a woman between 40 and 55 years old in good health and CMV-seropositive.

CDR3 sequence (DNA): TGCGCCAGCAGCTTGGTCCGGGGGACTGAAGCTTTCTTT. Translated, it gives CASSLVRGTEAFF. The chain links TRBV5-1 to TRBJ1-1; TRBD1 might be the D (5 bases). This CDR3 contains 13 residues. Germline lookup yields CDR1 SGHRS and CDR2 YFSETQ. V was cut by 0 bases and J by 5 bases, with 8 bases left in between.